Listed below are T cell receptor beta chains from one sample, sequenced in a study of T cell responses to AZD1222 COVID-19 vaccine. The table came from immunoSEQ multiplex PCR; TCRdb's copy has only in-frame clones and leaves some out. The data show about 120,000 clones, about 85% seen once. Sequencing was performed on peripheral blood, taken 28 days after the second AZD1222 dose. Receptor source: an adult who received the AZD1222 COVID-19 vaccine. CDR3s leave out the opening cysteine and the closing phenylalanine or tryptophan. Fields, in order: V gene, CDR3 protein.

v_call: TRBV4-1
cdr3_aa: ASSQGASGVRETQY

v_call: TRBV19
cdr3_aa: ASRGRVRGTSGFDEQF

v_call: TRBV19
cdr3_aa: ASAGWGLSADTQY

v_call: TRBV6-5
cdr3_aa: ASSYSPESYGYT

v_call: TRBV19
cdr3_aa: ASSRGRSSYEQY

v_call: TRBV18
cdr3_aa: ASSPGSINQPQH

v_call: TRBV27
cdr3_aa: ASRDSGTYSPLH

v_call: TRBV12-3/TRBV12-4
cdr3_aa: ASSYRENTEAF

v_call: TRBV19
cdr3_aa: ASTEGQGSSEQF

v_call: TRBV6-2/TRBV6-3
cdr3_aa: ASSYSSETQY

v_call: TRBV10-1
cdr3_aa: ASSEAGKETQY

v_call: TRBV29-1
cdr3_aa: SVNRIDSGNTIY

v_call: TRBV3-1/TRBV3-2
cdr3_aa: ASSQYSGQGYT

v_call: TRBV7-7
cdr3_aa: ASSRDRQNTGELF

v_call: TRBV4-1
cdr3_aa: ASSQDPAGAEKLF

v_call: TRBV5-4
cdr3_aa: ASSSGIVKNTEAF

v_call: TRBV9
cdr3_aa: ASSVALRGRVGELF

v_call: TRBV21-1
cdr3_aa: ASSKVTGVGHGYT

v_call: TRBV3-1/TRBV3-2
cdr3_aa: ASSFSGPSTDTQY

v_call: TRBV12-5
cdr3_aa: ASGLVRGDTETQY

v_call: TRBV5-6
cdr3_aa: ASSLGWMRQSPLH

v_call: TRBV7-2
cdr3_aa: ASRRTGGKNIQY

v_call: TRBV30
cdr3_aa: AWSLPTGGGSGYT

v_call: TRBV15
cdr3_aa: ATAPRTGVYNEQF

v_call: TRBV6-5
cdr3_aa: ASSGTGEAGELF

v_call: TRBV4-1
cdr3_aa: ASSQDRHEQF

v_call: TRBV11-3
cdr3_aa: ASSPDRGPYNEQF

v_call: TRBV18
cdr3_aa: ASSPTLEGQPQH

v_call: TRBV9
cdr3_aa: ASSPGTVSYNEQF

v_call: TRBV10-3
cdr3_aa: AISPSGSGNTIY

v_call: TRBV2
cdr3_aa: ASSGGQTYEQY

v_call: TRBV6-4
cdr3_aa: ASSDSGTRGYT

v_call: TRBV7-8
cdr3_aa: ASSLDRAGSQPQH

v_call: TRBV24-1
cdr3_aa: ATSDRGQGGFYQPQH

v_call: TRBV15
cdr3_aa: ATSRGGVTYGYT

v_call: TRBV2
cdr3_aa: ASRETGADGYT

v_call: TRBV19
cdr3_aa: ASKVRDDTEAF

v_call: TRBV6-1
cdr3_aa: ASSEPPSTGGVYIQY

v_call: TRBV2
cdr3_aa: ASKEAGGPYEQY

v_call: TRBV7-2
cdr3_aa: ASSSGTSGGYGETQY

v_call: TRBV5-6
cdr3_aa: ASSPDLGRGVRTEAF

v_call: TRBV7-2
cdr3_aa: ASSLGLAGSSYEQY

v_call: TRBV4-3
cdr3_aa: ASSQLRGAGGELF

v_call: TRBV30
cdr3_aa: AWSEHRNYGYT

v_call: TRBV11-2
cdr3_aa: ASSSTGWHNSPLH

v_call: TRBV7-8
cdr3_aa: ASSAELGEQY

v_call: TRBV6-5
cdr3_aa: ASSYSWRPNTEAF

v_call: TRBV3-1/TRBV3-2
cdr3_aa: ASSQGRGYEQY

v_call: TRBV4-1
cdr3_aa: ASSQESSGWNTEAF

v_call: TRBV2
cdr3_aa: AGGDTDYGYT

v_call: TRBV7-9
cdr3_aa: ASSARQGYNEQF

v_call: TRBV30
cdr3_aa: ASGLLYEQY

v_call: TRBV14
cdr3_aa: ASSQKRTSGVETQY

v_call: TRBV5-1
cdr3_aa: ASTPRAGGPETQY

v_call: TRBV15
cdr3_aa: ATSKTSGQIRSYEQY

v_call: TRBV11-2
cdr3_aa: ASSPRTSGVFSYEQY

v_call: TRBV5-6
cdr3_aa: ASSGGLGPAATYEQY

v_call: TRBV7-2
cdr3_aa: ASSLDRGPEQY

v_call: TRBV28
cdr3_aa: ATRTGGVETQY

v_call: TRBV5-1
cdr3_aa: ASSLYAGGVNTGELF